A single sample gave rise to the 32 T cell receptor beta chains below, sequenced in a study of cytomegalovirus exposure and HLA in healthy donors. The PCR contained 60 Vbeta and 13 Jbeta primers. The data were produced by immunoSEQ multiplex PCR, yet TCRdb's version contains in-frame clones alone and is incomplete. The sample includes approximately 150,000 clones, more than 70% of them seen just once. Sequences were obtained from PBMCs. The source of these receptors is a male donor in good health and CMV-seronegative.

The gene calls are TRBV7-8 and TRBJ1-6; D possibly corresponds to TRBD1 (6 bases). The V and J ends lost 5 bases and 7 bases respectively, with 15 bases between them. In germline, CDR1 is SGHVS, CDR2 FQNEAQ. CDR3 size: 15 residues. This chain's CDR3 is CASSPADRTNSPLHF. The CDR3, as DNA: TGTGCCAGCAGCCCCGCGGACAGAACGAATTCACCCCTCCACTTT.

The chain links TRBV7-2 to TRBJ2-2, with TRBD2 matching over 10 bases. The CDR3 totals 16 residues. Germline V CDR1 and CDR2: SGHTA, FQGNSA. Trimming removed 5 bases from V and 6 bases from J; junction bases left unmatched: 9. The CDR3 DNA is TGTGCCAGCAGCGGGAGGGGAGCGGGAGGGCCCGGGGAGCTGTTTTTT. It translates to CASSGRGAGGPGELFF.

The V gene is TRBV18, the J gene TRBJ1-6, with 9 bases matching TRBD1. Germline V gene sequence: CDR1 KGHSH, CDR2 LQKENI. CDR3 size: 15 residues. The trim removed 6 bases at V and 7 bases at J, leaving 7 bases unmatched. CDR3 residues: CASSSGTGLNSPLHF. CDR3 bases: TGTGCCAGCTCCTCAGGGACAGGGTTGAATTCACCCCTCCACTTT.

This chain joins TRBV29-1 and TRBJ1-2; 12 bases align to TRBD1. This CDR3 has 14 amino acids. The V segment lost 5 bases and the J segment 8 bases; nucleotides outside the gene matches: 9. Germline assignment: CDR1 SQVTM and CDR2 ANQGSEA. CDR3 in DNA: TGCAGCGTTACTGCCGGGACAGGGGGCGTAGGCTACACCTTC. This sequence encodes CSVTAGTGGVGYTF. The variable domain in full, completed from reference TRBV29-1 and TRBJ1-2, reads SAVISQKPSRDICQRGTSLTIQCQVDSQVTMMFWYRQQPGQSLTLIATANQGSEATYESGFVIDKFPISRPNLTFSTLTVSNMSPEDSSIYLCSVTAGTGGVGYTFGSGTRLTVV.

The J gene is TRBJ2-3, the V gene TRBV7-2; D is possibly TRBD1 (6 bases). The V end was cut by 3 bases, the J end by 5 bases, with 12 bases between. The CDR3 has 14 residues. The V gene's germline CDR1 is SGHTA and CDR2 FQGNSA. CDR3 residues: CASSFLGAVDTQYF. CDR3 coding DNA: TGTGCCAGCAGCTTCTTGGGGGCAGTAGATACGCAGTATTTT.

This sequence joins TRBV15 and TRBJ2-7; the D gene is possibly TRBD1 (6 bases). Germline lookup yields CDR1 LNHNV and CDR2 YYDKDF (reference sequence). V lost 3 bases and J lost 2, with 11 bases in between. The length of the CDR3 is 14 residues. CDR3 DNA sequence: TGTGCCACCAGCAGTCAGACAGGCGCCTACGAGCAGTACTTC. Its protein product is CATSSQTGAYEQYF.

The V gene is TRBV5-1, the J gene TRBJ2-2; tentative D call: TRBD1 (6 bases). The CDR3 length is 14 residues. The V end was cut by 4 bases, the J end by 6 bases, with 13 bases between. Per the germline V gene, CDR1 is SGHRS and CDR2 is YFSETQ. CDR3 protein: CASSPYRVSGELFF. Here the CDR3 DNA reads TGCGCCAGCAGCCCGTACAGGGTCTCCGGGGAGCTGTTTTTT.

The CDR3 sequence is CASSFLGETGASYEQYF. CDR3 DNA sequence: TGTGCCAGCAGTTTTTTGGGGGAGACAGGGGCCTCCTACGAGCAGTACTTC. V gene TRBV27 combines with J gene TRBJ2-7; the match to TRBD1 covers 8 bases. V lost 3 bases, J lost 0 bases, and 10 bases stayed unmatched. The CDR3 has 17 residues. Germline-derived CDR1 and CDR2 are MNHEY and SMNVEV (reference sequence).

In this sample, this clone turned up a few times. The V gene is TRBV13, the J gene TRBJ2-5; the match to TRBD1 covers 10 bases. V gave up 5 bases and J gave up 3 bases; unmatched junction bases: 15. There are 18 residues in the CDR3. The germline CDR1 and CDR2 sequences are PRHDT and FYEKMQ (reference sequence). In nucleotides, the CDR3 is TGTGCCAGCAGCCCGACAGGGGGCTGGGGCGGGAGCGAAGAGACCCAGTACTTC. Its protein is CASSPTGGWGGSEETQYF.

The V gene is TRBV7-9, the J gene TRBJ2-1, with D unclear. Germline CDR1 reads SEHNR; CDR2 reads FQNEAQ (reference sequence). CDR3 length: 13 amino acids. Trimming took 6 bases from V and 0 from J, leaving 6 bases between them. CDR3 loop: CASRPGSYNEQFF. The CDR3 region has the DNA TGTGCCAGCAGGCCGGGCTCCTACAATGAGCAGTTCTTC. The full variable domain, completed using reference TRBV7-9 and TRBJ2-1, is DTGVSQNPRHKITKRGQNVTFRCDPISEHNRLYWYRQTLGQGPEFLTYFQNEAQLEKSRLLSDRFSAERPKGSFSTLEIQRTEQGDSAMYLCASRPGSYNEQFFGPGTRLTVL.

The CDR3 bases are TGTGCCAGTAGTATCTCGGGGGAAGCCTACGAGCAGTACTTC. Translating it yields CASSISGEAYEQYF. J is TRBJ2-7 and V is TRBV19, with a possible D match to TRBD2 (6 bases). Trimming shortened V by 3 bases and J by 2 bases, and 11 bases separated the two germline ends. The V gene's germline CDR1 is LNHDA and CDR2 SQIVND (reference sequence). CDR3 size: 14 residues.

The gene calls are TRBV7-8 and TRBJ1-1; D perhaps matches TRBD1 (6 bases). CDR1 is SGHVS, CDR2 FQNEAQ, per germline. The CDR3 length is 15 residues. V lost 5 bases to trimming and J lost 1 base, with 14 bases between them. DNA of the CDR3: TGTGCCAGCAGCCCTCAGACAGGAGGGAACACTGAAGCTTTCTTT. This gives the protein CASSPQTGGNTEAFF.

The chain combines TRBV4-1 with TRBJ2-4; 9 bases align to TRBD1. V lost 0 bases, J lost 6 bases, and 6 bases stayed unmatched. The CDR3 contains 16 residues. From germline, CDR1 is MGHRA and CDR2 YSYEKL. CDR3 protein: CASSQDPGQGANIQYF. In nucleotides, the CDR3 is TGCGCCAGCAGCCAAGATCCGGGACAGGGAGCAAACATTCAGTACTTC.

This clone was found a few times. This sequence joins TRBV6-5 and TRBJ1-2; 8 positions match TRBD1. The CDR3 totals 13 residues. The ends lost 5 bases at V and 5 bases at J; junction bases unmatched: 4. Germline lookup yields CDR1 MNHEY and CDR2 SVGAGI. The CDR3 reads CASSERTGYGYTF. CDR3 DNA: TGTGCCAGCAGTGAAAGGACAGGGTATGGCTACACCTTC.

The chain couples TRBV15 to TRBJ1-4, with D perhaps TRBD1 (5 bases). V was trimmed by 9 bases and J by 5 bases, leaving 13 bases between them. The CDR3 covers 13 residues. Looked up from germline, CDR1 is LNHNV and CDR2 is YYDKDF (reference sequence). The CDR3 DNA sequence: TGTGCCACAAAGGACGCAGGGAATGAAAAACTGTTTTTT. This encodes CATKDAGNEKLFF.

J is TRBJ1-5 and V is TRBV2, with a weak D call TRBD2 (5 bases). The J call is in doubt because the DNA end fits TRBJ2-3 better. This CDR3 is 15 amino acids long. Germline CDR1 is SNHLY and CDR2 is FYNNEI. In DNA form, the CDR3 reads TGTGCCAGCAGTGTCGGGGAAGGAGGCAATCAGCCCCAGTATTTT. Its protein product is CASSVGEGGNQPQYF.

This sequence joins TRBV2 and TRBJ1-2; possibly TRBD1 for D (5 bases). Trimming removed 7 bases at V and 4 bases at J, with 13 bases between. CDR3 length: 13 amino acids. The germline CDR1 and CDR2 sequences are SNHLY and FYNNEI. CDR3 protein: CASTSGPRYGYTF. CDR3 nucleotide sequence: TGTGCCAGCACTTCAGGGCCCCGCTATGGCTACACCTTC.

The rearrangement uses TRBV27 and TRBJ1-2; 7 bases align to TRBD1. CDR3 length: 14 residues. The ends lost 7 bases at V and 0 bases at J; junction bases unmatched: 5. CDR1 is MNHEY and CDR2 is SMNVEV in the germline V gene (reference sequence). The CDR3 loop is CASTRQGSNYGYTF. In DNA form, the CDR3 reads TGTGCCAGCACCCGACAGGGCTCTAACTATGGCTACACCTTC.

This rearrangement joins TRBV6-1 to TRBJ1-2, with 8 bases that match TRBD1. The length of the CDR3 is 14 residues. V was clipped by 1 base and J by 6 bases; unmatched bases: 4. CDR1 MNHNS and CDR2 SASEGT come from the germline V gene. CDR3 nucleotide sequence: TGTGCCAGCAGTGAAGGGGACAGGAGGAATGGCTACACCTTC. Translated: CASSEGDRRNGYTF.

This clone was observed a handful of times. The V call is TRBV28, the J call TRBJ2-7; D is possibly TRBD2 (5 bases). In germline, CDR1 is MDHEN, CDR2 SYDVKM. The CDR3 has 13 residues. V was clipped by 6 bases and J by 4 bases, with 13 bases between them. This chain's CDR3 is CASSGSKRYEQYF. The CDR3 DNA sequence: TGTGCCAGCAGCGGAAGTAAGCGGTACGAGCAGTACTTC.

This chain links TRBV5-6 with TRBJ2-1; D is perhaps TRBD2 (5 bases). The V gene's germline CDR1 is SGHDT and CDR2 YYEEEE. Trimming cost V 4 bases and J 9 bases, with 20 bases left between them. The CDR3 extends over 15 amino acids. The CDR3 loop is CASSPAVSARGEQFF. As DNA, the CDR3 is TGTGCCAGCAGCCCGGCGGTTAGTGCTCGGGGTGAGCAGTTCTTC.

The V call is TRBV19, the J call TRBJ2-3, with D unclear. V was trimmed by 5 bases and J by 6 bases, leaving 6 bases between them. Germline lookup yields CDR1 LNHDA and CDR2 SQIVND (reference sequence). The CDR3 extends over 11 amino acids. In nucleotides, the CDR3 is TGTGCCAGTAGTTCCCTGGATACGCAGTATTTT. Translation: CASSSLDTQYF.

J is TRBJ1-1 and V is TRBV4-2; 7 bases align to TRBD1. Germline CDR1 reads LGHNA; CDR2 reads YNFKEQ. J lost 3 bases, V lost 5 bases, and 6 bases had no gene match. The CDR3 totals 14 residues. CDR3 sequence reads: CASSWWTGHTEAFF. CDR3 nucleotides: TGTGCCAGCAGCTGGTGGACAGGTCACACTGAAGCTTTCTTT.

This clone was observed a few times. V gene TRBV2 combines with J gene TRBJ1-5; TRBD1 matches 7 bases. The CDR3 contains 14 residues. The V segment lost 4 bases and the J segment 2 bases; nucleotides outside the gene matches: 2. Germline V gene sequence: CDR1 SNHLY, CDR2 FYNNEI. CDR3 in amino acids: CASSGGQGNQPQHF. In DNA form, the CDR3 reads TGTGCCAGCAGTGGCGGACAGGGCAATCAGCCCCAGCATTTT.

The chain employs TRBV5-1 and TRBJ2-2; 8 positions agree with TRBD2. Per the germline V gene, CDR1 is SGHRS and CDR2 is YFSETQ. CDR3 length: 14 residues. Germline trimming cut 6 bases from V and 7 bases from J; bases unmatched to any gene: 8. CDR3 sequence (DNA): TGCGCCAGCAAGCCGGGAGGGCCTGACGGGGAGCTGTTTTTT. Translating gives CASKPGGPDGELFF.

The CDR3, as DNA: TGTGCCAGCTCACCAATGGGACAGGTAGATAATTCACCCCTCCACTTT. Its translation: CASSPMGQVDNSPLHF. The chain carries TRBV18 and TRBJ1-6; TRBD1 aligns across 8 bases. Germline V gives CDR1 KGHSH, CDR2 LQKENI. CDR3 length: 16 amino acids. V shed 2 bases and J 5 bases; nucleotides not matched to a gene: 5.

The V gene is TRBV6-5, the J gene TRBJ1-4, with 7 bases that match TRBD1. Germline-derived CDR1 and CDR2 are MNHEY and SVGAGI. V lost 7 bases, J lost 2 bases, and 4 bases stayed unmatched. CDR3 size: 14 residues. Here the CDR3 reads CASKQGPTNEKLFF. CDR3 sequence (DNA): TGTGCCAGCAAACAGGGGCCGACTAATGAAAAACTGTTTTTT.

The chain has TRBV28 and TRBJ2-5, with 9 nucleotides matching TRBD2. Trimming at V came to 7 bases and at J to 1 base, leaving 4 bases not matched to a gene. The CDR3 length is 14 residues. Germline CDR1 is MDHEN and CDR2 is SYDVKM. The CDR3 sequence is CASKASGIQETQYF. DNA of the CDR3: TGTGCCAGCAAGGCTAGCGGGATCCAAGAGACCCAGTACTTC. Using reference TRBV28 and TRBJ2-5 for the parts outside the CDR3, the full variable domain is DVKVTQSSRYLVKRTGEKVFLECVQDMDHENMFWYRQDPGLGLRLIYFSYDVKMKEKGDIPEGYSVSREKKERFSLILESASTNQTSMYLCASKASGIQETQYFGPGTRLLVL.

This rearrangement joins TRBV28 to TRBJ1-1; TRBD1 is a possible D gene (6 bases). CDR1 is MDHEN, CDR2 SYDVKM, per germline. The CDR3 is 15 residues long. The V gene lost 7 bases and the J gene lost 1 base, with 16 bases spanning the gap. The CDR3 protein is CASIVGGGSNTEAFF. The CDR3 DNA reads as TGTGCCAGCATCGTGGGAGGGGGATCGAACACTGAAGCTTTCTTT.

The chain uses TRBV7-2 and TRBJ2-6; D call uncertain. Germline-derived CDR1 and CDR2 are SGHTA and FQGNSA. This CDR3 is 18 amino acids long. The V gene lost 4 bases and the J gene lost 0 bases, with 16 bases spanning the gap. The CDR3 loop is CASSSPPRRNSGANVLTF. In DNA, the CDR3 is TGTGCCAGCAGCTCCCCGCCGCGCAGGAACTCTGGGGCCAACGTCCTGACTTTC.

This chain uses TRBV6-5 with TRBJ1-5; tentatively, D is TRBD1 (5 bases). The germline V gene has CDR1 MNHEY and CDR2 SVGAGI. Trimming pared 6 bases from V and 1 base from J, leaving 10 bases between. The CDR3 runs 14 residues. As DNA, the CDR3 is TGTGCCAGCAGCCTAGACAGAAGCAATCAGCCCCAGCATTTT. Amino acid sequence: CASSLDRSNQPQHF.

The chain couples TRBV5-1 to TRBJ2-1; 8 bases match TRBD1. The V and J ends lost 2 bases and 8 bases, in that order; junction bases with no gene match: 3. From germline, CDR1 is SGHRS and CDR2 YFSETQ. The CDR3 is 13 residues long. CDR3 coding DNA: TGCGCCAGCAGCTTACACAGGGGGTATGAGCAGTTCTTC. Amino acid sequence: CASSLHRGYEQFF. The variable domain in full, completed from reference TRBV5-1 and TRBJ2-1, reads KAGVTQTPRYLIKTRGQQVTLSCSPISGHRSVSWYQQTPGQGLQFLFEYFSETQRNKGNFPGRFSGRQFSNSRSEMNVSTLELGDSALYLCASSLHRGYEQFFGPGTRLTVL.